Each of the 29 T cell receptor beta chains below was sequenced from the same sample in a study of T-cell memory formation after mild COVID-19. One entry per CDR3 protein, called by TCRdb with MiXCR from the 5' RACE reads. This table holds hundreds of thousands of distinct CDR3 sequences, about 16% found once. Sequenced input: PBMCs or a T cell subset sorted from them (not recorded which). These receptors were obtained from a man aged 18 to 29 who had mild COVID-19 (a few samples of this study predate the infection). Cell type and time point are not known.

This chain uses TRBV6-1 with TRBJ2-2, with D possibly TRBD1 on 6 matching bases. Trimming cost V 8 bases and J 1 base, with 17 bases left between them. The CDR3 is 16 amino acids. CDR1 MNHNS and CDR2 SASEGT come from the germline V gene. The CDR3: CASCQGPGENTGELFF. Here the CDR3 DNA reads TGTGCCAGCTGTCAGGGGCCAGGGGAGAACACCGGGGAGCTGTTTTTT.

This clonotype was counted many times. The V and J genes are TRBV5-1 and TRBJ1-3, with TRBD1 as a possible D gene (6 bases). Trimming left V 0 bases short and J 0 bases short, with 10 bases between. There are 16 residues in the CDR3. CDR1 SGHRS and CDR2 YFSETQ come from the germline V gene. The chain's CDR3 is CASSLVTGTSGNTIYF. The CDR3 DNA reads as TGCGCCAGCAGCTTGGTTACAGGGACCTCTGGAAACACCATATATTTT. The whole variable domain, filled in from reference TRBV5-1 and TRBJ1-3, reads KAGVTQTPRYLIKTRGQQVTLSCSPISGHRSVSWYQQTPGQGLQFLFEYFSETQRNKGNFPGRFSGRQFSNSRSEMNVSTLELGDSALYLCASSLVTGTSGNTIYFGEGSWLTVV.

This clonotype turned up a few times. The chain employs TRBV7-3 and TRBJ1-1; D might be TRBD1 (5 bases). The length of the CDR3 is 15 residues. V lost 0 bases and J lost 4, with 12 bases in between. Germline V CDR1 and CDR2: SGHTA, FQGTGA. The CDR3 DNA is TGTGCCAGCAGCTTAACGTCGCGGGGCCTCACTGAAGCTTTCTTT. Encoded protein: CASSLTSRGLTEAFF.

The chain has TRBV11-2 and TRBJ2-4; the D is unclear. There are 13 residues in the CDR3. Germline V CDR1 and CDR2: SGHAT, FQNNGV. The ends were cut back, 8 bases at V and 0 bases at J, with 8 bases in the middle. CDR3 coding DNA: TGTGCCAGCGGACCCATAGCCAAAAACATTCAGTACTTC. Protein: CASGPIAKNIQYF.

This rearrangement joins TRBV20-1 to TRBJ2-3, with 8 bases matching TRBD1. This CDR3 spans 17 amino acids. The junction had 11 bases not matched to a gene; V was cut back by 0 bases and J by 3 bases. The germline gives CDR1 DFQATT, CDR2 SNEGSKA (reference sequence). The CDR3 spells CSARDVPGGAGTDTQYF. The CDR3 region has the DNA TGCAGTGCTAGAGATGTGCCAGGGGGCGCGGGGACAGATACGCAGTATTTT.

This clonotype was counted only a few times. The V and J genes are TRBV18 and TRBJ1-1; 7 nucleotides align to TRBD1. The junction had 6 bases not matched to a gene; V was cut back by 2 bases and J by 3 bases. CDR1 is KGHSH and CDR2 is LQKENI in the germline V gene. This CDR3 is built from 15 residues. DNA for the CDR3: TGTGCCAGCTCACCAATACAGGGGTCTGACACTGAAGCTTTCTTT. Translation gives CASSPIQGSDTEAFF. Full variable domain (outside the CDR3, taken from reference TRBV18 and TRBJ1-1): NAGVMQNPRHLVRRRGQEARLRCSPMKGHSHVYWYRQLPEEGLKFMVYLQKENIIDESGMPKERFSAEFPKEGPSILRIQQVVRGDSAAYFCASSPIQGSDTEAFFGQGTRLTVV.

This clonotype was counted only a few times. The CDR3: CASSFHSGKTDTQYF. The CDR3 DNA reads TGTGCCAGCAGCTTCCATTCGGGGAAGACAGATACGCAGTATTTT. The chain has TRBV7-9 and TRBJ2-3; a possible D gene is TRBD2 (5 bases). V was cut by 3 bases and J by 3 bases, with 13 bases left in between. The CDR3 covers 15 residues. The germline V gene has CDR1 SEHNR and CDR2 FQNEAQ (reference sequence). The full variable domain, with the rest looked up from reference TRBV7-9 and TRBJ2-3, is DTGVSQNPRHKITKRGQNVTFRCDPISEHNRLYWYRQTLGQGPEFLTYFQNEAQLEKSRLLSDRFSAERPKGSFSTLEIQRTEQGDSAMYLCASSFHSGKTDTQYFGPGTRLTVL.

This clonotype was picked up a small number of times. The gene calls are TRBV9 and TRBJ2-7; D gene uncertain. With 2 bases removed from V and 6 bases from J, the gap between germline ends came to 12 bases. This CDR3 is 13 amino acids long. In germline, CDR1 is SGDLS, CDR2 YYNGEE. The CDR3 DNA sequence: TGTGCCAGCAGCGTGGTAGATTTGGGCGAGCAGTACTTC. Its protein is CASSVVDLGEQYF.

This clonotype was detected a few times. CDR3 amino acids: CASSLRDRESTGELFF. The CDR3 coding sequence is TGTGCCAGCAGCCTCCGGGACAGGGAAAGTACCGGGGAGCTGTTTTTT. This chain links TRBV3-1 with TRBJ2-2; 9 bases are a match to TRBD1. J was trimmed by 5 bases and V by 4 bases; bases with no gene match: 8. Germline V gene lookup returns CDR1 LGHDT and CDR2 YNNKEL (reference sequence). The CDR3 extends over 16 amino acids.

This chain joins TRBV6-2 or TRBV6-3 and TRBJ2-1; D is unclear. CDR3 size: 17 residues. Trimming took 2 bases from V and 7 from J, leaving 21 bases between them. From germline, CDR1 is MNHEY and CDR2 SVGEGT. The CDR3 loop reads CASSYPLPQWQRNEQFF. The CDR3 region has the DNA TGTGCCAGCAGTTACCCTCTCCCGCAGTGGCAGAGAAATGAGCAGTTCTTC.

The V and J genes are TRBV6-6 and TRBJ1-3; D is unresolved. V was trimmed by 2 bases and J by 6 bases, leaving 23 bases between them. The germline CDR1 and CDR2 sequences are MNHNY and SVGAGI (reference sequence). The CDR3 loop spans 18 amino acids. Here the CDR3 DNA reads TGTGCCAGCAGTTACACGGAGGCAGCCGTCCCATCCGCAAACACCATATATTTT. Translated: CASSYTEAAVPSANTIYF.

This clonotype has more than one count but fewer than ten. This chain links TRBV14 with TRBJ2-7; D unclear. Germline CDR1 is SGHDN and CDR2 is FVKESK. Trimming took off 1 base at V and 7 bases at J, with 5 bases between the two ends. The CDR3 is 11 amino acids. CDR3 in amino acids: CASSQGLEQYV. The DNA of the CDR3 is TGTGCCAGCAGCCAAGGGCTTGAGCAGTACGTC.

The chain employs TRBV3-1 and TRBJ1-2; 7 positions agree with TRBD1. Germline V gene sequence: CDR1 LGHDT, CDR2 YNNKEL (reference sequence). The CDR3 is made up of 12 amino acids. Trimming took 4 bases from V and 7 from J; bases not matched to a gene: 3. The DNA of the CDR3 is TGTGCCAGCAGCCCGACAGGGATTGGCTACACCTTC. It is translated as CASSPTGIGYTF.

The gene calls are TRBV4-3 and TRBJ1-2; TRBD1 might be the D (5 bases). There are 16 residues in the CDR3. Trimming left V 2 bases short and J 4 bases short, with 17 bases between. The V gene's germline CDR1 is LGHNA and CDR2 YSLEER. The CDR3 spells CASSQSTWDSLYGYTF. The CDR3 DNA sequence: TGCGCCAGCAGCCAATCAACCTGGGACTCCCTCTATGGCTACACCTTC.

This clonotype was seen only a few times. The chain uses TRBV6-5 and TRBJ1-1, with D hard to call. The CDR3 extends over 14 amino acids. Trimming shortened V by 1 base and J by 5 bases, and 11 bases separated the two germline ends. In germline, CDR1 is MNHEY, CDR2 SVGAGI. CDR3 nucleotide sequence: TGTGCCAGCAGTTACTGGGGTAAGGGAACTGAAGCTTTCTTT. Protein sequence: CASSYWGKGTEAFF.

This clonotype was seen a handful of times. The V call is TRBV7-9, the J call TRBJ2-1; D gene uncertain. There are 8 residues in the CDR3. Trimming removed 3 bases from V and 14 bases from J, with 2 bases in between. CDR1 is SEHNR, CDR2 FQNEAQ, per germline (reference sequence). The CDR3 sequence is CASSLKFF. CDR3 in DNA: TGTGCCAGCAGCTTGAAGTTCTTC.

The V and J genes are TRBV7-3 and TRBJ1-1; the D gene is possibly TRBD1 (5 bases). Germline CDR1 SGHTA, CDR2 FQGTGA. With 4 bases removed from V and 6 bases from J, the gap between germline ends came to 15 bases. CDR3 length: 14 residues. This CDR3 is CASSWGLLGSEAFF. The CDR3 DNA reads TGTGCCAGCAGCTGGGGCCTTCTGGGATCTGAAGCTTTCTTT.

This clonotype was recorded at least ten times. The rearrangement uses TRBV4-2 and TRBJ1-5; D is ambiguous. Trimming stripped 0 bases from V and 7 bases from J, with 7 bases between. CDR1 and CDR2 from the germline V gene are LGHNA and YNFKEQ. The length of the CDR3 is 13 residues. Here the CDR3 DNA reads TGTGCCAGCAGCCAAGAGGTGGGACAGCCCCAGCATTTT. Its protein product is CASSQEVGQPQHF.

The CDR3 DNA follows: TGTGCCAGCAGCTTCTGGGGTGGCGGCACTGAAGCTTTCTTT. Its translation: CASSFWGGGTEAFF. The V and J genes are TRBV7-2 and TRBJ1-1, with D uncertain. V was trimmed by 3 bases and J by 4 bases, leaving 12 bases between them. The CDR3 is made up of 14 amino acids. Germline values: CDR1 SGHTA, CDR2 FQGNSA.

The sample holds many counts of this clonotype. The chain uses TRBV10-3 and TRBJ2-6; possibly TRBD1 for D (5 bases). The CDR3 is 16 amino acids. The V end lost 6 bases, the J end lost 0 bases, and 12 bases lay between the germline ends. Germline V lookup: CDR1 ENHRY, CDR2 SYGVKD. The CDR3 DNA sequence: TGTGCCATCAGACCGACAGAAAGCTCTGGGGCCAACGTCCTGACTTTC. It translates to CAIRPTESSGANVLTF.

This clonotype was detected a few times. The J gene is TRBJ2-1, the V gene TRBV5-1; TRBD2 aligns across 7 bases. The V and J ends lost 4 bases and 1 base, in that order; junction bases with no gene match: 11. The CDR3 consists of 17 residues. Looked up from germline, CDR1 is SGHRS and CDR2 is YFSETQ. The CDR3 reads CASSGNSGPLSYNEQFF. For the CDR3, the DNA is TGCGCCAGCAGCGGCAATAGCGGGCCCCTTTCCTACAATGAGCAGTTCTTC.

This chain uses TRBV29-1 with TRBJ2-1; a weak D match, TRBD2 (5 bases). The CDR3 runs 13 residues. Germline lookup yields CDR1 SQVTM and CDR2 ANQGSEA. Trimming shortened V by 7 bases and J by 9 bases, and 19 bases separated the two germline ends. The CDR3 here is CSAPRTALGEQFF. The CDR3 nucleotides are TGCAGCGCTCCTCGGACTGCCTTGGGTGAGCAGTTCTTC.

In this sample, this clonotype turned up a few times. The CDR3 is CASSLADAVHEQYF. CDR3 in DNA: TGTGCCAGCAGCTTGGCCGACGCGGTACACGAGCAGTACTTC. This chain links TRBV5-4 with TRBJ2-7; D gene uncertain. In germline, CDR1 is SGHNT, CDR2 YYREEE (reference sequence). V gave up 0 bases and J gave up 5 bases, with 12 bases separating them. The length of the CDR3 is 14 residues. Filled out from reference TRBV5-4 and TRBJ2-7, the complete variable domain reads ETGVTQSPTHLIKTRGQQVTLRCSSQSGHNTVSWYQQALGQGPQFIFQYYREEENGRGNFPPRFSGLQFPNYSSELNVNALELDDSALYLCASSLADAVHEQYFGPGTRLTVT.

The J gene is TRBJ2-2, the V gene TRBV4-3; TRBD2 matches at 8 bases. CDR3 length: 16 residues. Unmatched junction bases numbered 5, after V lost 5 bases and J lost 0 bases. CDR1 is LGHNA, CDR2 YSLEER, per germline. The CDR3 nucleotides are TGCGCCAGCAGCAGTCGGGGGGGGGCGAACACCGGGGAGCTGTTTTTT. Its protein is CASSSRGGANTGELFF.

This chain uses TRBV27 with TRBJ1-2; 11 positions agree with TRBD1. The germline gives CDR1 MNHEY, CDR2 SMNVEV (reference sequence). Trimming took 0 bases from V and 8 from J; bases not matched to a gene: 8. The CDR3 covers 16 residues. The CDR3 loop reads CASSLSIHGTGGGYTF. DNA of the CDR3: TGTGCCAGCAGTTTATCGATTCACGGGACAGGGGGAGGCTACACCTTC.

The V and J genes are TRBV7-9 and TRBJ2-2; no firm D call. Looked up from germline, CDR1 is SEHNR and CDR2 is FQNEAQ (reference sequence). The CDR3 runs to 15 residues. The V and J ends lost 1 base and 7 bases respectively, with 13 bases between them. Here the CDR3 reads CASSLGVRKHGELFF. The CDR3 DNA reads TGTGCCAGCAGCTTAGGTGTTCGGAAGCACGGGGAGCTGTTTTTT.

The chain employs TRBV15 and TRBJ1-5; the D is unclear. The V gene's germline CDR1 is LNHNV and CDR2 YYDKDF (reference sequence). CDR3 length equals 14 residues. V lost 0 bases to trimming and J lost 1 base, with 4 bases between them. The DNA for the CDR3 is TGTGCCACCAGCAGAGATAACAGCAATCAGCCCCAGCATTTT. It specifies CATSRDNSNQPQHF.

This clonotype occurred many times. The chain couples TRBV6-2 or TRBV6-3 to TRBJ2-2; D not resolved. The germline V gene has CDR1 MNHEY and CDR2 SVGEGT. V lost 4 bases and J 7 bases, leaving 10 bases between the germline ends. CDR3 length: 13 amino acids. This CDR3 is CASSSLFGGELFF. The DNA for the CDR3 is TGTGCCAGCAGTTCCCTCTTCGGCGGGGAGCTGTTTTTT.

The V gene is TRBV2, the J gene TRBJ1-1; a weak D match, TRBD1 (5 bases). Between the trimmed V and J ends, which lost 4 bases and 4 bases, there was a span of 16 bases. Germline values: CDR1 SNHLY, CDR2 FYNNEI. This CDR3 region has 15 residues. CDR3 nucleotide sequence: TGTGCCAGCAGTGGAAGCGGGACTAGGGTCACTGAAGCTTTCTTT. Protein: CASSGSGTRVTEAFF.